This TCR beta chain was obtained from a study of T cell responses to AZD1222 COVID-19 vaccine. Measured with immunoSEQ multiplex PCR; TCRdb has only the in-frame clones, and not every one. The sample shows 90,000 to 150,000 clones, 85% to 90% of them seen only once. Study findings and constraints: Repertoires were obtained solely post-peak T cell response.

Germline CDR1 LNHNV, CDR2 YYDKDF (reference sequence). The CDR3 covers 16 residues. Trimming shortened V by 3 bases and J by 2 bases, and 14 bases separated the two germline ends. To note about this clone: Its antigen is as yet unknown.

This clonotype was sampled from an adult who received the AZD1222 COVID-19 vaccine. Sample: peripheral blood, taken 28 days after the second AZD1222 dose. The chain links TRBV15 to TRBJ1-3, with a tentative D call TRBD1 (5 bases). The CDR3 sequence: CATSSLTGWAGNTIYF. As DNA, the CDR3 is TGTGCCACCAGCAGCCTTACAGGTTGGGCTGGAAACACCATATATTTT.